The count of the clone carrying this T cell receptor (beta chain) is one. This record belongs to a study of T cell changes during pregnancy in multiple sclerosis. This CDR3 contains 16 residues. The V end lost 4 bases, the J end lost 6 bases, and 20 bases lay between the germline ends. Per the germline V gene, CDR1 is SGDLS and CDR2 is YYNGEE. TCRdb keeps only in-frame clones here, not all; method: immunoSEQ multiplex PCR. The sample gives under 40,000 clones, 90% of which show up once; approximately 12% is in the top ten. This sample comprised CD8+ T cells from peripheral blood mononuclear cells, obtained in the first trimester of pregnancy. The TCR sequence derives from a female donor with multiple sclerosis, enrolled in a pregnancy study. The V call is TRBV9, the J call TRBJ2-1, with D perhaps matching TRBD2 (6 bases). For the CDR3, the DNA is TGTGCCAGCAGCCCCCACCGGGGGTTGTCGACCAATGAGCAGTTCTTC. Translated, it gives CASSPHRGLSTNEQFF. Complete variable domain (other parts from reference TRBV9 and TRBJ2-1): DSGVTQTPKHLITATGQRVTLRCSPRSGDLSVYWYQQSLDQGLQFLIQYYNGEERAKGNILERFSAQQFPDLHSELNLSSLELGDSALYFCASSPHRGLSTNEQFFGPGTRLTVL.